A selection of T cell receptor beta chains follows, all from one sample in a study of cytomegalovirus exposure and HLA in healthy donors. Assay: immunoSEQ multiplex PCR; the TCRdb copy retains only in-frame clones and omits some. Seen here are 110,000 or so clones, around 74% observed once, and the top ten hold over 7%. Sample: PBMCs. The receptors stem from a woman between 40 and 50 years old in good health and CMV-seropositive. CDR3s include the opening cysteine and the closing phenylalanine or tryptophan. Fields, in order: clone size, V gene, CDR3 length, J gene, D gene, CDR3 protein, CDR3 DNA. A D gene is named only where the DNA matches it firmly. Size values are once, few and many counts, or a class for expanded clones, and some rows have none.

clone_size: .
v_call: TRBV5-4
cdr3_length: 17
j_call: TRBJ2-2
d_call: TRBD2
cdr3_aa: CASSLPGTSGYTGELFF
cdr3_nt: TGTGCCAGCAGCTTGCCTGGGACTAGCGGTTACACCGGGGAGCTGTTTTTT

clone_size: .
v_call: TRBV2
cdr3_length: 14
j_call: TRBJ2-1
d_call: TRBD1
cdr3_aa: CAMRDRGSYNEQFF
cdr3_nt: TGTGCCATGAGGGACAGGGGCTCCTACAATGAGCAGTTCTTC

clone_size: .
v_call: TRBV7-8
cdr3_length: 15
j_call: TRBJ2-7
d_call: .
cdr3_aa: CASSPPRYRDREQYF
cdr3_nt: TGTGCCAGCAGCCCACCGCGGTACAGGGATCGCGAGCAGTACTTC

clone_size: .
v_call: TRBV7-3
cdr3_length: 15
j_call: TRBJ2-1
d_call: TRBD1
cdr3_aa: CASSLTGGSVGEQFF
cdr3_nt: TGTGCCAGCAGCCTAACAGGGGGATCAGTTGGTGAGCAGTTCTTC

clone_size: .
v_call: TRBV7-2
cdr3_length: 15
j_call: TRBJ1-1
d_call: .
cdr3_aa: CASSLGRRGNTEAFF
cdr3_nt: TGTGCCAGCAGCTTAGGAAGGCGGGGGAACACTGAAGCTTTCTTT

clone_size: .
v_call: TRBV10-3
cdr3_length: 13
j_call: TRBJ2-7
d_call: .
cdr3_aa: CAISDRAFYEQYF
cdr3_nt: TGTGCCATCAGTGACCGAGCCTTCTACGAGCAGTACTTC

clone_size: few
v_call: TRBV14
cdr3_length: 14
j_call: TRBJ1-6
d_call: .
cdr3_aa: CASSQGLFVRPLHF
cdr3_nt: TGTGCCAGCAGCCAAGGACTCTTCGTCCGGCCCCTCCACTTT

clone_size: .
v_call: TRBV18
cdr3_length: 13
j_call: TRBJ1-2
d_call: TRBD1
cdr3_aa: CASSPAGTANYTF
cdr3_nt: TGTGCCAGCTCACCCGCCGGGACAGCCAACTACACCTTC

clone_size: .
v_call: TRBV13
cdr3_length: 16
j_call: TRBJ2-7
d_call: .
cdr3_aa: CASSFLASGRAHEQYF
cdr3_nt: TGTGCCAGCAGCTTCCTCGCTTCGGGCAGGGCCCACGAGCAGTACTTC

clone_size: .
v_call: TRBV7-2
cdr3_length: 15
j_call: TRBJ2-7
d_call: TRBD2
cdr3_aa: CASSLAVAGFHEQYF
cdr3_nt: TGTGCCAGCAGCTTAGCAGTAGCGGGGTTCCACGAGCAGTACTTC

clone_size: .
v_call: TRBV2
cdr3_length: 15
j_call: TRBJ1-3
d_call: .
cdr3_aa: CASSGLYGAGNTIYF
cdr3_nt: TGTGCCAGCAGTGGACTATATGGGGCTGGAAACACCATATATTTT

clone_size: .
v_call: TRBV27
cdr3_length: 17
j_call: TRBJ2-3
d_call: .
cdr3_aa: CASRPLGQNLGTDTQYF
cdr3_nt: TGTGCCAGCAGACCGCTCGGACAGAATTTAGGCACAGATACGCAGTATTTT

clone_size: .
v_call: TRBV9
cdr3_length: 14
j_call: TRBJ2-7
d_call: .
cdr3_aa: CASSVDSGTYEQYF
cdr3_nt: TGTGCCAGCAGCGTAGACAGTGGAACCTACGAGCAGTACTTC

clone_size: .
v_call: TRBV4-1
cdr3_length: 15
j_call: TRBJ2-1
d_call: TRBD2
cdr3_aa: CASSRAGALWDEQFF
cdr3_nt: TGCGCCAGCAGCCGAGCGGGGGCCCTTTGGGATGAGCAGTTCTTC

clone_size: .
v_call: TRBV4-2
cdr3_length: 12
j_call: TRBJ2-5
d_call: .
cdr3_aa: CASKDHSGEQYF
cdr3_nt: TGTGCCAGTAAAGACCACTCGGGGGAGCAGTACTTC

clone_size: .
v_call: TRBV29-1
cdr3_length: 12
j_call: TRBJ2-5
d_call: TRBD2
cdr3_aa: CSVGGGLPTQYF
cdr3_nt: TGCAGCGTCGGGGGGGGACTACCAACCCAGTACTTC

clone_size: .
v_call: TRBV5-4
cdr3_length: 15
j_call: TRBJ2-1
d_call: .
cdr3_aa: CASSLRLPVLNQQFF
cdr3_nt: TGTGCCAGCAGCTTGCGACTTCCCGTCCTAAATCAGCAGTTCTTC

clone_size: .
v_call: TRBV28
cdr3_length: 14
j_call: TRBJ1-2
d_call: .
cdr3_aa: CASSLQGLGYGYTF
cdr3_nt: TGTGCCAGCAGTTTACAGGGACTCGGCTATGGCTACACCTTC

clone_size: .
v_call: TRBV5-1
cdr3_length: 16
j_call: TRBJ2-3
d_call: TRBD2
cdr3_aa: CASSLETSGSTDTQYF
cdr3_nt: TGCGCCAGCAGCTTGGAAACTAGCGGGAGTACAGATACGCAGTATTTT

clone_size: few
v_call: TRBV5-1
cdr3_length: 12
j_call: TRBJ2-5
d_call: .
cdr3_aa: CASSPRGETQYF
cdr3_nt: TGCGCCAGCAGCCCTCGAGGAGAGACCCAGTACTTC

clone_size: .
v_call: TRBV2
cdr3_length: 18
j_call: TRBJ1-1
d_call: TRBD1
cdr3_aa: CASSERRTGLRRGTEAFF
cdr3_nt: TGTGCCAGCAGTGAACGAAGGACAGGGTTGAGACGGGGCACTGAAGCTTTCTTT

clone_size: .
v_call: TRBV29-1
cdr3_length: 13
j_call: TRBJ1-5
d_call: TRBD1
cdr3_aa: CSVPGTGNTAQHF
cdr3_nt: TGCAGCGTCCCCGGGACAGGCAATACGGCCCAGCATTTT

clone_size: .
v_call: TRBV7-2
cdr3_length: 15
j_call: TRBJ1-4
d_call: TRBD1
cdr3_aa: CASSWWTGINEKLFF
cdr3_nt: TGTGCCAGCAGCTGGTGGACAGGGATTAATGAAAAACTGTTTTTT

clone_size: .
v_call: TRBV5-1
cdr3_length: 16
j_call: TRBJ2-3
d_call: TRBD1
cdr3_aa: CASSEGTGLSTDTQYF
cdr3_nt: TGCGCCAGCAGCGAGGGGACAGGACTCAGCACAGATACGCAGTATTTT

clone_size: once
v_call: TRBV12-5
cdr3_length: 16
j_call: TRBJ2-1
d_call: .
cdr3_aa: CASGSPLGGGSFEQFF
cdr3_nt: TGTGCTAGTGGTTCCCCCTTGGGGGGGGGCAGCTTTGAGCAGTTCTTC

clone_size: .
v_call: TRBV27
cdr3_length: 16
j_call: TRBJ1-2
d_call: TRBD1
cdr3_aa: CASSFGPGQGSYGYTF
cdr3_nt: TGTGCCAGCAGTTTTGGGCCGGGACAGGGATCCTATGGCTACACCTTC

clone_size: .
v_call: TRBV29-1
cdr3_length: 16
j_call: TRBJ2-1
d_call: .
cdr3_aa: CSVDGTDFSSYNEQFF
cdr3_nt: TGCAGCGTTGACGGGACTGATTTCAGCTCCTACAATGAGCAGTTCTTC